A single sample is the source of the 28 T cell receptor beta chains below, sequenced in a study of post-analysis software for immune sequencing data. Study-level results: Controls showed lower frequencies than patients for five TRBV segments, and TRBV5-6, TRBV5-1 and TRBV20-1 were among these.

cDNA libraries for TCR beta contained unique molecular identifiers. TCRdb redid the calling of the PCR reads with MiXCR, one entry per CDR3 protein. Altogether about 620,000 distinct CDR3 sequences are present, roughly 46% being singletons, with the ten largest covering about 1.5%. These receptors are not linked to any known antigen. Sequenced material: blood. These receptors all come from a girl aged 10-17 years with multiple sclerosis.

V and J are TRBV11-2 and TRBJ1-2; D may be TRBD1 (5 bases). Germline CDR1 SGHAT, CDR2 FQNNGV. Trimming removed 6 bases from V and 6 bases from J, with 11 bases in between. The CDR3 spans 12 residues. This CDR3 reads CASSSEGDGYTF. The CDR3 DNA sequence: TGTGCCAGCAGTTCAGAAGGGGATGGCTACACCTTC.

The table lists this clonotype with a few counts. J is TRBJ2-1 and V is TRBV29-1, with TRBD2 identical over 12 bases. The CDR3 runs to 16 residues. CDR1 is SQVTM and CDR2 is ANQGSEA in the germline V gene. J gave up 2 bases and V 7 bases, and 9 bases lay outside the gene matches. The DNA of the CDR3 is TGCAGCGGAAGGTTAACTAGCGGGGGGACCTACAATGAGCAGTTCTTC. It specifies CSGRLTSGGTYNEQFF.

V is TRBV12-5 and J is TRBJ1-1; 7 positions match TRBD1. The CDR3 totals 15 residues. The germline gives CDR1 LGHNT, CDR2 FRNRAP. The ends lost 3 bases at V and 4 bases at J; junction bases unmatched: 8. The CDR3 reads CASGFTGQARTEAFF. The CDR3, as DNA: TGTGCTAGTGGTTTTACCGGACAGGCTCGCACTGAAGCTTTCTTT.

This clonotype has just a few counts. The V call is TRBV20-1, the J call TRBJ2-3; the match to TRBD2 covers 10 bases. This CDR3 spans 15 amino acids. CDR1 and CDR2 from the germline V gene are DFQATT and SNEGSKA (reference sequence). Unmatched junction bases numbered 4, after V lost 2 bases and J lost 2 bases. The CDR3 nucleotides read TGCAGTGCTAGATTGCTAGCGGGGGCCACAGATACGCAGTATTTT. Translating gives CSARLLAGATDTQYF.

The V and J genes are TRBV7-8 and TRBJ2-1; D remains unclear. CDR1 and CDR2 (germline): SGHVS, FQNEAQ. V was trimmed by 5 bases and J by 5 bases, leaving 13 bases between them. The CDR3 is 14 residues long. The CDR3 DNA follows: TGTGCCAGCAGCACCGAATTTCTAAACAATGAGCAGTTCTTC. It yields the protein CASSTEFLNNEQFF.

The genes are TRBV18 and TRBJ2-7; tentative D call: TRBD2 (5 bases). Trimming removed 8 bases at V and 1 base at J, with 12 bases between. This CDR3 is 13 amino acids long. Per germline, CDR1 KGHSH and CDR2 LQKENI. The CDR3 region is CASQTSGSYEQYF. CDR3 sequence (DNA): TGTGCCAGCCAAACGAGCGGTTCCTACGAGCAGTACTTC. Supplemented by reference TRBV18 and TRBJ2-7, the full variable domain reads NAGVMQNPRHLVRRRGQEARLRCSPMKGHSHVYWYRQLPEEGLKFMVYLQKENIIDESGMPKERFSAEFPKEGPSILRIQQVVRGDSAAYFCASQTSGSYEQYFGPGTRLTVT.

In its sample, this clonotype was seen a few times. The CDR3 loop is CASSFSQSETQYF. In nucleotides, the CDR3 is TGTGCCAGCAGTTTTTCCCAGTCGGAGACCCAGTACTTC. The V and J genes are TRBV12-3 or TRBV12-4 and TRBJ2-7; no clear D. The DNA matches TRBJ2-5 better at its end, which makes the J call doubtful. This CDR3 region has 13 residues.

This clonotype was detected a few times. This chain uses TRBV12-3 or TRBV12-4 with TRBJ1-2; D is possibly TRBD1 (5 bases). Trimming shortened V by 7 bases and J by 2 bases, and 11 bases separated the two germline ends. This CDR3 has 13 residues. As DNA, the CDR3 is TGTGCCAGCACCAACCGGGGGAACTATGGCTACACCTTC. Encoded protein: CASTNRGNYGYTF.

The V and J genes are TRBV5-1 and TRBJ1-2; D gene ambiguous. The CDR3 runs to 15 residues. In germline, CDR1 is SGHRS, CDR2 YFSETQ. V lost 0 bases and J lost 0, with 9 bases in between. The DNA for the CDR3 is TGCGCCAGCAGCTTGGCCGGACTCACTAACTATGGCTACACCTTC. Translation gives CASSLAGLTNYGYTF.

The chain couples TRBV3-1 to TRBJ1-1; D remains ambiguous. V was shortened by 4 bases and J by 3 bases, with 9 bases between the two germline ends. The CDR3 has 13 amino acids. Germline assignment: CDR1 LGHDT and CDR2 YNNKEL (reference sequence). CDR3 sequence (DNA): TGTGCCAGCAGCCCCGGGGTCCACACTGAAGCTTTCTTT. Its translation: CASSPGVHTEAFF.

The chain has TRBV12-3 or TRBV12-4 and TRBJ2-3, with D possibly being TRBD1 or TRBD2 (5 bases each). Deletions cut 4 bases from V and 2 bases from J, with 10 bases between. The CDR3 is 14 residues long. The CDR3 sequence: CASSSGTPTDTQYF. CDR3 in DNA: TGTGCCAGCAGTTCAGGGACCCCCACAGATACGCAGTATTTT.

This clonotype came up a few times. The CDR3 spells CSARRDRDYGYTF. CDR3 nucleotides: TGCAGTGCCCGACGGGACAGGGACTATGGCTACACCTTC. The genes are TRBV20-1 and TRBJ1-2, with 9 bases that match TRBD1. V gave up 6 bases and J gave up 3 bases; unmatched junction bases: 5. The germline gives CDR1 DFQATT, CDR2 SNEGSKA (reference sequence). The CDR3 has 13 amino acids.

The chain is built from TRBV5-1 and TRBJ1-6; D gene uncertain. Germline V gene lookup returns CDR1 SGHRS and CDR2 YFSETQ. This CDR3 has 14 amino acids. Trimming removed 2 bases from V and 9 bases from J, with 12 bases in between. The CDR3 DNA reads as TGCGCCAGCAGCTTTTTGAGTGAAGGTTCACCCCTCCACTTT. This gives the protein CASSFLSEGSPLHF.

V and J are TRBV20-1 and TRBJ2-5, with D perhaps TRBD1 (6 bases). Trimming took 4 bases from V and 2 from J, leaving 11 bases between them. CDR1 is DFQATT, CDR2 SNEGSKA, per germline (reference sequence). The CDR3 has 13 residues. This CDR3 is CSAKTGPQETQYF. CDR3 DNA: TGCAGTGCTAAAACAGGGCCTCAAGAGACCCAGTACTTC.

The rearrangement joins TRBV5-1 to TRBJ2-1; D might be TRBD2 (6 bases). CDR1 is SGHRS and CDR2 is YFSETQ in the germline V gene. V was shortened by 1 base and J by 3 bases, with 14 bases between the two germline ends. This CDR3 has 16 amino acids. The CDR3 region is CASSLSPGVGYNEQFF. The CDR3 coding sequence is TGCGCCAGCAGCTTGTCCCCGGGAGTAGGCTACAATGAGCAGTTCTTC.

The chain recombines TRBV6-6 with TRBJ1-5, with a weak D call TRBD1 (5 bases). Germline V gives CDR1 MNHNY, CDR2 SVGAGI (reference sequence). V lost 2 bases, J lost 8 bases, and 19 bases lay in between. This CDR3 has 16 residues. CDR3 sequence (DNA): TGTGCCAGCAGTTACAAGGCCCAGGGACCCGACAAGCCCCAGCATTTT. It is translated as CASSYKAQGPDKPQHF.

V is TRBV29-1 and J is TRBJ1-1, with a possible D match to TRBD1 (6 bases). The V gene lost 4 bases and the J gene lost 6 bases, with 15 bases spanning the gap. The CDR3 sequence is 13 residues long. Looked up from germline, CDR1 is SQVTM and CDR2 is ANQGSEA. Here the CDR3 DNA reads TGCAGCGTTGTGGGGAGGGGGGACCCTGAAGCTTTCTTT. Translation gives CSVVGRGDPEAFF.

The DNA for the CDR3 is TGTGCCAGCAGTCTAGGGACACTCAGAGCTTTCTTT. It specifies CASSLGTLRAFF. The V gene is TRBV12-3 or TRBV12-4, the J gene TRBJ1-1, with a weak D call TRBD1 (6 bases). This CDR3 spans 12 amino acids. V was clipped by 5 bases and J by 10 bases, with 14 bases between them.

This clonotype was observed a few times. The V call is TRBV10-3, the J call TRBJ2-5; no firm D call. Gene TRBJ2-7 matches the end of the DNA better, so the J call may be wrong. Germline V gene lookup returns CDR1 ENHRY and CDR2 SYGVKD. CDR3 length: 15 amino acids. The CDR3 DNA is TGTGCCATCAGTGAGACAGCACTGTCGGATCACGAGCAGTACTTC. It is translated as CAISETALSDHEQYF.

The gene calls are TRBV5-1 and TRBJ2-2, with D perhaps matching TRBD1 (5 bases). CDR3 length: 14 residues. In germline, CDR1 is SGHRS, CDR2 YFSETQ. Trimming took off 0 bases at V and 4 bases at J, with 7 bases between the two ends. In DNA form, the CDR3 reads TGCGCCAGCAGCTTGGGACAGACCACCGGGGAGCTGTTTTTT. Translating it yields CASSLGQTTGELFF. Together with reference TRBV5-1 and TRBJ2-2, the CDR3 gives the full variable domain: KAGVTQTPRYLIKTRGQQVTLSCSPISGHRSVSWYQQTPGQGLQFLFEYFSETQRNKGNFPGRFSGRQFSNSRSEMNVSTLELGDSALYLCASSLGQTTGELFFGEGSRLTVL.

This clonotype was detected only a few times. This rearrangement joins TRBV12-3 or TRBV12-4 to TRBJ2-5; no clear D. The V end was cut by 1 base, the J end by 1 base, with 7 bases between. The CDR3 runs 14 residues. The CDR3 here is CASSLVSTQETQYF. The CDR3 DNA is TGTGCCAGCAGTTTAGTCTCAACCCAAGAGACCCAGTACTTC.

This clonotype was observed a few times. This chain links TRBV10-3 with TRBJ2-5, with a tentative D call TRBD1 (5 bases). This CDR3 region has 13 residues. Trimming shortened V by 4 bases and J by 3 bases, and 9 bases separated the two germline ends. Germline loops: CDR1 ENHRY, CDR2 SYGVKD. The CDR3 sequence is CAISVSGKETQYF. The CDR3 DNA is TGTGCCATCAGTGTATCAGGGAAAGAGACCCAGTACTTC.

This clonotype has a handful of counts. The chain recombines TRBV29-1 with TRBJ2-5, with D tentatively TRBD1 (6 bases). The CDR3 spans 12 residues. Germline V gene lookup returns CDR1 SQVTM and CDR2 ANQGSEA. The V gene lost 7 bases and the J gene lost 5 bases, with 14 bases spanning the gap. The CDR3 sequence: CSATGKLETQYF. CDR3 nucleotide sequence: TGCAGCGCTACAGGGAAACTTGAGACCCAGTACTTC. Looking up the rest from reference TRBV29-1 and TRBJ2-5 gives the full variable domain: SAVISQKPSRDICQRGTSLTIQCQVDSQVTMMFWYRQQPGQSLTLIATANQGSEATYESGFVIDKFPISRPNLTFSTLTVSNMSPEDSSIYLCSATGKLETQYFGPGTRLLVL.

This clonotype was recorded a few times. V and J are TRBV7-9 and TRBJ1-1; D gene unclear. Germline V gene sequence: CDR1 SEHNR, CDR2 FQNEAQ (reference sequence). The CDR3 is made up of 13 amino acids. The V end was cut by 3 bases, the J end by 4 bases, with 9 bases between. CDR3 bases: TGTGCCAGCAGCTTTGGGGTTGGCACTGAAGCTTTCTTT. Translation gives CASSFGVGTEAFF.

This sequence joins TRBV20-1 and TRBJ1-2; TRBD1 matches 7 bases. Germline V gene sequence: CDR1 DFQATT, CDR2 SNEGSKA (reference sequence). J gave up 0 bases and V 3 bases, and 16 bases lay outside the gene matches. The CDR3 consists of 18 residues. CDR3: CSARTAGGVPRANYGYTF. For the CDR3, the DNA is TGCAGTGCTAGGACAGCAGGGGGTGTTCCCCGAGCTAACTATGGCTACACCTTC.

V usage is TRBV5-1 and J usage is TRBJ1-5; TRBD1 matches at 7 bases. The ends lost 8 bases at V and 3 bases at J; junction bases unmatched: 5. CDR3 size: 13 residues. Germline lookup yields CDR1 SGHRS and CDR2 YFSETQ. CDR3 in amino acids: CARGDRSNQPQHF. CDR3 sequence (DNA): TGCGCCAGGGGGGACAGATCCAATCAGCCCCAGCATTTT.

This clonotype turned up a few times. V and J are TRBV6-5 and TRBJ1-2, with TRBD1 matching 10 bases. This CDR3 contains 13 residues. The trim removed 6 bases at V and 7 bases at J, leaving 5 bases unmatched. CDR1 MNHEY and CDR2 SVGAGI come from the germline V gene. This chain's CDR3 is CASRTDRGFGYTF. The CDR3 DNA is TGTGCCAGCAGAACGGACAGGGGGTTTGGCTACACCTTC.

This clonotype has only one observation. The chain links TRBV2 to TRBJ1-2; perhaps TRBD1 as D (6 bases). The V end lost 7 bases, the J end lost 7 bases, and 7 bases lay between the germline ends. The CDR3 consists of 10 residues. Germline assignment: CDR1 SNHLY and CDR2 FYNNEI. CDR3 coding DNA: TGTGCCAGCAACAGGGTTGGCTACACCTTC. Amino acids: CASNRVGYTF.